One sample yielded the 2 T cell receptor beta chains listed below, sequenced in a study of T-cell reconstitution after alpha-beta-depleted transplantation in children. The library targeted TCRbeta and was prepared with unique molecular identifiers. Each CDR3 protein is one row after TCRdb ran MiXCR on the PCR reads. Among about 500,000 distinct CDR3 sequences listed, around a third were seen once. This sample comprised PBMCs from the stem cell graft donor, obtained from the stem cell graft. Every receptor here comes from a human donor who donated a stem cell graft to a child with aplastic anemia.

This chain joins TRBV20-1 and TRBJ1-6; TRBD1 matches 7 bases. Germline V gene lookup returns CDR1 DFQATT and CDR2 SNEGSKA (reference sequence). The J segment lost 9 bases and the V segment lost 3 bases, leaving 11 bases of the junction unmatched. This CDR3 is 15 amino acids long. The CDR3 loop is CSASPNTGEGSPLHF. The CDR3 bases are TGCAGTGCTAGTCCAAACACAGGGGAAGGTTCACCCCTCCACTTT.

The gene calls are TRBV10-3 and TRBJ2-1; D unresolved. The V end lost 1 base, the J end lost 9 bases, and 10 bases lay between the germline ends. This CDR3 is 13 amino acids long. Looked up from germline, CDR1 is ENHRY and CDR2 is SYGVKD. CDR3: CAISELGGFEQFF. The CDR3 DNA sequence: TGTGCCATCAGTGAGTTAGGTGGCTTTGAGCAGTTCTTC.